This T cell receptor beta chain was recorded in a study of graft-versus-host responses after intestinal transplantation. Study background: Recipients had transplants, and these were multivisceral, liver-intestinal, or isolated intestinal. Uniformly, recipients were administered anti-thymocyte globulin induction with subsequent tacrolimus and steroids for roughly three years. Study-wide findings and caveats: Peak circulating GvH clone levels were associated with early post-transplant HvG declines. Researchers found GvH clones in recipient marrow, and some showed up first in ileum or blood.

The CDR3 covers 17 residues. As to this clone: Its antigen is not known.

Using immunoSEQ multiplex PCR, the repertoire was profiled, and TCRdb retains in-frame clones only, with some absent. The sample holds about 98,000 clones, more than 75% seen once. The receptor's source is a human patient who received an intestinal transplant, so some T cells may come from the graft donor. The sample was PBMCs, taken 255 days after intestinal transplant. The chain carries TRBV21-1 and TRBJ1-2; TRBD1 reflects the table's D call only, with no check against the DNA. TRBV21-1 is deemed a pseudogene. CDR3 residues: CASSKVFVWRGRDGYTF. The DNA of the CDR3 is TGTGCCAGCAGCAAAGTTTTCGTTTGGAGGGGGCGGGATGGCTACACCTTC.